This T cell receptor beta chain was captured by sequencing in a study of human thymus T cells. The method was immunoSEQ multiplex PCR; TCRdb's version includes in-frame clones alone and lacks a portion of them. Here the sample spans fewer than 85,000 clones, 95% being singletons. Overall study findings and caveats: V and J gene usage appeared biased in thymic and blood repertoires. Related research described thymic repertoires that were highly overlapping among unrelated individuals.

In the case of this clone: What it recognizes is unknown.

Corrective cardiac surgery supplied the resected thymus tissue. V was clipped by 5 bases and J by 0 bases, with 5 bases between them. The CDR3 sequence is 14 residues long. Germline CDR1 and CDR2: PRHDT and FYEKMQ (reference sequence). This TCR derives from a girl under three years old with a congenital heart defect but otherwise immunologically healthy. The V call is TRBV13, the J call TRBJ2-6; no firm D call. The sample comprised thymus tissue. The CDR3 coding sequence is TGTGCCAGCAGCCCAGTCTCTGGGGCCAACGTCCTGACTTTC. It yields the protein CASSPVSGANVLTF.